Presented here are 27 T cell receptor beta chains from one specimen sequenced in a study of naive and memory T cell subsets. The SP2 primer and nested alpha and beta constant region primers amplified ligated cDNA in four rounds. TCRdb independently ran MiXCR on the UMI-ligation and nested PCR reads; one entry per CDR3 protein. The profile covers around 30,000 distinct CDR3 sequences, with less than 8.5% appearing a single time and roughly 3.2% taken by the ten largest. Indicated treatment: skin biopsy from PPD injection site in Mantoux-positive individual. A UMI-containing oligonucleotide was joined by 3' ligation to the TCR cDNA template. The sample consisted of skin, taken from a tuberculin skin test site. The receptors originated from an adult in good health.

This clonotype was observed at least ten times. In DNA form, the CDR3 reads TGCGCCAGCAGCTTCAGCAATGAGCAGTTCTTC. As protein: CASSFSNEQFF. This rearrangement joins TRBV5-1 to TRBJ2-1; D remains ambiguous. V was pared by 2 bases and J by 6 bases, with 3 bases between. The CDR3 is 11 residues long. Germline V gene lookup returns CDR1 SGHRS and CDR2 YFSETQ.

This clonotype was picked up many times. V is TRBV20-1 and J is TRBJ1-2, with 10 bases identical to TRBD1. This CDR3 has 18 residues. J lost 3 bases, V lost 0 bases, and 13 bases had no gene match. Looked up from germline, CDR1 is DFQATT and CDR2 is SNEGSKA (reference sequence). DNA of the CDR3: TGCAGTGCTAGAGATCGAATAGGGGGGACAGGGGATTACTATGGCTACACCTTC. Encoded protein: CSARDRIGGTGDYYGYTF.

The chain is built from TRBV7-2 and TRBJ1-3, with TRBD1 as a possible D gene (5 bases). Germline V gene data show CDR1 as SGHTA and CDR2 as FQGNSA. The CDR3 is 15 amino acids. V gave up 1 base and J gave up 0 bases, with 7 bases separating them. CDR3 DNA: TGTGCCAGCAGCTTAGAAGGGACCTCTGGAAACACCATATATTTT. Translation: CASSLEGTSGNTIYF.

This clonotype was detected many times. The chain combines TRBV24-1 with TRBJ2-1; no reliable D call. Germline values: CDR1 KGHDR, CDR2 SFDVKD. With 6 bases removed from V and 9 bases from J, the gap between germline ends came to 17 bases. CDR3 length: 14 residues. The DNA for the CDR3 is TGTGCCACCAGTCCGGAAAATGGGGTGGGTGAGCAGTTCTTC. Protein: CATSPENGVGEQFF.

This clonotype has a count of ten or more. The chain links TRBV7-9 to TRBJ2-1; D call uncertain. CDR1 and CDR2 (germline): SEHNR, FQNEAQ (reference sequence). This CDR3 has 19 residues. V shed 1 base and J shed 0 bases, with 19 bases lying between them. The CDR3, as DNA: TGTGCCAGCAGCTTAGTAGGGTGGGCAAGATTAACCTCCTACAATGAGCAGTTCTTC. Its translation: CASSLVGWARLTSYNEQFF. Full variable domain (missing parts from reference TRBV7-9 and TRBJ2-1): DTGVSQNPRHKITKRGQNVTFRCDPISEHNRLYWYRQTLGQGPEFLTYFQNEAQLEKSRLLSDRFSAERPKGSFSTLEIQRTEQGDSAMYLCASSLVGWARLTSYNEQFFGPGTRLTVL.

This clonotype was observed at least ten times. The V call is TRBV20-1, the J call TRBJ2-1, with D uncertain. Trimming cost V 2 bases and J 7 bases, with 18 bases left between them. The CDR3 loop spans 15 amino acids. In germline, CDR1 is DFQATT, CDR2 SNEGSKA (reference sequence). The CDR3 protein is CSARQWVGRVNEQFF. DNA for the CDR3: TGCAGTGCTAGACAGTGGGTAGGACGGGTGAATGAGCAGTTCTTC.

This clonotype showed up many times. This sequence joins TRBV9 and TRBJ2-1; 9 bases fit TRBD1. From germline, CDR1 is SGDLS and CDR2 YYNGEE. The CDR3 length is 15 residues. With 0 bases clipped from V and 8 bases from J, the junction kept 6 bases outside the gene matches. This CDR3 reads CASSVGWDRAHEQFF. The CDR3 DNA follows: TGTGCCAGCAGCGTAGGTTGGGACAGGGCCCATGAGCAGTTCTTC.

This clonotype showed up many times. CDR3 residues: CSARSLEGSYEQYF. CDR3 DNA: TGCAGTGCTAGGAGCCTGGAGGGCTCCTACGAGCAGTACTTC. This rearrangement joins TRBV20-1 to TRBJ2-7, with D perhaps TRBD2 (6 bases). Looked up from germline, CDR1 is DFQATT and CDR2 is SNEGSKA (reference sequence). The CDR3 runs to 14 residues. V dropped 3 bases and J dropped 0 bases, with 12 bases sitting between them.

In this sample, this clonotype turned up many times. The gene calls are TRBV12-3 or TRBV12-4 and TRBJ2-5, with TRBD1 matching over 11 bases. The CDR3 is made up of 18 amino acids. V was clipped by 4 bases and J by 4 bases; unmatched bases: 14. CDR3 amino acids: CASSSVSPGTGGRETQYF. DNA for the CDR3: TGTGCCAGCAGTTCTGTGTCACCCGGGACAGGGGGGCGAGAGACCCAGTACTTC.

This clonotype was seen repeatedly, ten times or more. J is TRBJ2-7 and V is TRBV11-2, with D possibly being TRBD1 (6 bases). CDR3 length equals 15 residues. Trimming removed 1 base from V and 2 bases from J, with 12 bases in between. CDR1 and CDR2 (germline): SGHAT, FQNNGV. DNA for the CDR3: TGTGCCAGCAGCTTAGTAGTCAGGGGCACCTACGAGCAGTACTTC. Protein sequence: CASSLVVRGTYEQYF.

This clonotype was seen at least ten times. The chain couples TRBV16 to TRBJ1-1; a weak D match, TRBD1 (5 bases). CDR3 length: 15 residues. Trimming removed 0 bases at V and 4 bases at J, with 12 bases between. CDR1 is KGHSY, CDR2 FQNENV, per germline. The CDR3 is CASSQSGLRATEAFF. CDR3 in DNA: TGTGCCAGCAGCCAATCGGGCCTCAGGGCCACTGAAGCTTTCTTT.

The chain is built from TRBV12-3 or TRBV12-4 and TRBJ2-7; 10 bases are shared with TRBD2. CDR3 length: 16 amino acids. V was pared by 0 bases and J by 4 bases, with 6 bases of the junction left unmatched. CDR3 sequence reads: CASSLAGLARRYEQYF. DNA for the CDR3: TGTGCCAGCAGTTTAGCGGGACTAGCGAGACGTTACGAGCAGTACTTC.

This clonotype has ten or more counts. The gene calls are TRBV3-1 and TRBJ1-6, with 9 bases that match TRBD1. The CDR3 length is 14 residues. V trimming: 3 bases; J trimming: 7 bases; junction bases outside the gene matches: 1. The germline CDR1 and CDR2 sequences are LGHDT and YNNKEL (reference sequence). CDR3 sequence: CASSQTGGNSPLHF. CDR3 DNA: TGTGCCAGCAGCCAGACAGGGGGGAATTCACCCCTCCACTTT.

Many counts were recorded for this clonotype. The chain uses TRBV7-3 and TRBJ1-6, with TRBD1 as a possible D gene (6 bases). Trimming pared 3 bases from V and 5 bases from J, leaving 8 bases between. CDR1 and CDR2 (germline): SGHTA, FQGTGA. The length of the CDR3 is 14 residues. The CDR3 region has the DNA TGTGCCAGCAGCTTCGGGACAAATAATTCACCCCTCCACTTT. It is translated as CASSFGTNNSPLHF.

This clonotype was recorded at least ten times. The chain links TRBV7-3 to TRBJ1-1; a possible D gene is TRBD1 (5 bases). Germline CDR1 and CDR2: SGHTA and FQGTGA. The germline V and J ends were trimmed by 4 bases and 7 bases, with 13 bases remaining between them. CDR3 length: 13 amino acids. CDR3 in amino acids: CASSSRDGLEAFF. CDR3 DNA: TGTGCCAGCAGCTCCCGGGACGGTCTTGAAGCTTTCTTT.

V usage is TRBV7-2 and J usage is TRBJ2-2; D gene unclear. Germline assignment: CDR1 SGHTA and CDR2 FQGNSA. V gave up 5 bases and J gave up 5 bases, with 6 bases separating them. The CDR3 covers 12 residues. CDR3 region: CASSTRTGELFF. In DNA, the CDR3 is TGTGCCAGCAGCACACGGACCGGGGAGCTGTTTTTT.

The sample holds many counts of this clonotype. The genes are TRBV18 and TRBJ2-2; tentatively, D is TRBD1 (6 bases). Trimming took 4 bases from V and 3 from J, leaving 18 bases between them. The germline V gene has CDR1 KGHSH and CDR2 LQKENI. CDR3 length: 17 residues. Here the CDR3 reads CASSRTTPRGHTGELFF. CDR3 in DNA: TGTGCCAGCTCACGAACGACACCCAGGGGTCACACCGGGGAGCTGTTTTTT.

Many counts were recorded for this clonotype. The rearrangement joins TRBV5-1 to TRBJ2-5, with no clear D. CDR1 is SGHRS, CDR2 YFSETQ, per germline. The CDR3 runs to 16 residues. V lost 0 bases, J lost 1 base, and 13 bases lay in between. The CDR3 reads CASSLDPLNLQETQYF. The CDR3 DNA sequence: TGCGCCAGCAGCTTGGATCCTCTCAACCTCCAAGAGACCCAGTACTTC.

This clonotype was found many times. The rearrangement joins TRBV3-1 to TRBJ2-7; no clear D gene. CDR1 and CDR2 from the germline V gene are LGHDT and YNNKEL (reference sequence). The V gene lost 4 bases and the J gene lost 7 bases, with 14 bases spanning the gap. CDR3 length equals 13 residues. CDR3 DNA sequence: TGTGCCAGCAGCCCAAGCACCCCTGGGGAGCAGTACTTC. Its translation: CASSPSTPGEQYF.

The sample holds a few counts of this clonotype. V is TRBV4-2 and J is TRBJ2-3; D is possibly TRBD2 (5 bases). CDR1 is LGHNA, CDR2 YNFKEQ, per germline. Trimming cost V 0 bases and J 3 bases, with 19 bases left between them. The CDR3 loop spans 18 amino acids. The CDR3 loop is CASSQEGGQLLGTDTQYF. In DNA form, the CDR3 reads TGTGCCAGCAGCCAAGAGGGCGGGCAGCTCCTTGGTACAGATACGCAGTATTTT.

This clonotype was observed at least ten times. The V call is TRBV6-6, the J call TRBJ1-1; D call uncertain. V gave up 3 bases and J gave up 4 bases, with 15 bases separating them. This CDR3 has 15 residues. Germline CDR1 and CDR2: MNHNY and SVGAGI (reference sequence). The CDR3 DNA reads as TGTGCCAGCAGTTATTATAGGGCGGGTGCCACTGAAGCTTTCTTT. Translated: CASSYYRAGATEAFF.

This clonotype was counted at least ten times. This chain joins TRBV7-9 and TRBJ2-2, with 7 bases lining up with TRBD1. This CDR3 contains 20 residues. After removal of 3 bases from V and 0 bases from J, the junction contained 16 bases not matched to a gene. Per the germline V gene, CDR1 is SEHNR and CDR2 is FQNEAQ (reference sequence). The CDR3 loop is CASSLWGYRQGRANTGELFF. The CDR3 bases are TGTGCCAGCAGCTTGTGGGGGTACAGACAGGGAAGAGCGAACACCGGGGAGCTGTTTTTT.

There are a few counts of this clonotype. This CDR3 is CASSSRQGSGAKSSTQYF. For the CDR3, the DNA is TGCGCCAGCAGCTCAAGACAGGGGTCGGGGGCCAAGAGTTCGACCCAGTACTTC. The chain joins TRBV5-1 to TRBJ2-5, with 8 bases aligning to TRBD1. V gave up 3 bases and J gave up 7 bases; unmatched junction bases: 20. The CDR3 length is 18 residues. Germline CDR1 is SGHRS and CDR2 is YFSETQ.

This clonotype showed up many times. This chain uses TRBV29-1 with TRBJ2-3; D is ambiguous. The V end was cut by 3 bases, the J end by 4 bases, with 8 bases between. This CDR3 has 12 amino acids. Germline lookup yields CDR1 SQVTM and CDR2 ANQGSEA. The CDR3 here is CSVEGFADTQYF. The CDR3 nucleotides read TGCAGCGTTGAGGGCTTCGCAGATACGCAGTATTTT.

At least ten counts were recorded for this clonotype. The chain links TRBV3-1 to TRBJ2-3; 7 nucleotides match TRBD1. The CDR3 has 15 amino acids. V dropped 7 bases and J dropped 2; count of bases not matched to a gene: 9. Looked up from germline, CDR1 is LGHDT and CDR2 is YNNKEL (reference sequence). In DNA form, the CDR3 reads TGTGCCAGCACCCCCGGGACAGTCATCACAGATACGCAGTATTTT. Its translation is CASTPGTVITDTQYF.

This chain links TRBV27 with TRBJ1-1, with D unresolved. This CDR3 comprises 13 residues. Germline V lookup: CDR1 MNHEY, CDR2 SMNVEV (reference sequence). Between the trimmed V and J ends, which lost 6 bases and 4 bases, there was a span of 12 bases. In nucleotides, the CDR3 is TGTGCCAGCAGCCCGGATCCGGGCACTGAAGCTTTCTTT. Amino acid sequence: CASSPDPGTEAFF.

This clonotype was seen only a few times. The chain uses TRBV29-1 and TRBJ2-2; D gene uncertain. With 4 bases removed from V and 6 bases from J, the gap between germline ends came to 3 bases. There are 10 residues in the CDR3. Per germline, CDR1 SQVTM and CDR2 ANQGSEA. The CDR3 sequence: CSVGSGELFF. In DNA, the CDR3 is TGCAGCGTTGGATCCGGGGAGCTGTTTTTT.